The rows below give T cell receptor beta chains drawn from one sample of a study of PD-1 blockade in classical Hodgkin lymphoma. The table came from immunoSEQ multiplex PCR; TCRdb's copy has only in-frame clones and leaves some out. Of 100,000 or so clones in the sample, under 95% were seen once. Sample: peripheral blood mononuclear cells (PBMCs), taken before the fourth cycle of nivolumab. Receptors were obtained from a human donor with classical Hodgkin lymphoma. Both conserved end residues are part of each CDR3. A D gene is named only where the DNA matches it firmly. Rows give clone size only sometimes, using once, few, many, or a class for an expanded clone.

j_call v_call d_call clone_size cdr3_aa cdr3_nt
TRBJ2-7 TRBV30 . . CAWATSYEQYF TGTGCCTGGGCCACAAGTTACGAGCAGTACTTC
TRBJ2-6 TRBV7-8 . . CASSLRSSGANVLTF TGTGCCAGCAGCTTACGTTCCTCTGGGGCCAACGTCCTGACTTTC
TRBJ1-5 TRBV4-1 TRBD1 . CASSQAQGPFSNQPQHF TGCGCCAGCAGCCAAGCACAGGGGCCGTTTAGCAATCAGCCCCAGCATTTT
TRBJ1-5 TRBV19 . . CASSIGVASNQPQHF TGTGCCAGTAGTATAGGAGTCGCTAGCAATCAGCCCCAGCATTTT
TRBJ2-5 TRBV19 . few CASSTRVIALETQYF TGTGCCAGTAGTACCAGAGTTATAGCCCTGGAGACCCAGTACTTC
TRBJ2-1 TRBV5-1 TRBD2 . CASSLRLAGGGEQFF TGCGCCAGCAGCTTGCGACTAGCGGGAGGGGGTGAGCAGTTCTTC
TRBJ1-5 TRBV4-1 TRBD1 . CASSHPAQGLNQPQHF TGCGCCAGCAGCCATCCTGCACAGGGGTTGAATCAGCCCCAGCATTTT
TRBJ2-1 TRBV11-2 TRBD2 . CASSLDARGGQFF TGTGCCAGCAGCTTAGATGCCCGCGGGGGGCAGTTCTTC
TRBJ2-2 TRBV11-1 . . CASSLPDTGELFF TGTGCCAGCAGCTTACCCGACACCGGGGAGCTGTTTTTT
TRBJ2-1 TRBV19 TRBD2 . CASSQLPGLGNEQFF TGTGCCAGTAGTCAACTACCGGGACTAGGGAATGAGCAGTTCTTC
TRBJ2-5 TRBV5-6 . . CASSFNPGLGGETQYF TGTGCCAGCAGCTTCAACCCGGGTCTGGGAGGAGAGACCCAGTACTTC
TRBJ1-3 TRBV11-2 . . CASSFGALSGNTIYF TGTGCCAGCAGCTTTGGAGCGCTCTCTGGAAACACCATATATTTT
TRBJ2-1 TRBV27 . . CASSLQGLGYNEQFF TGTGCCAGCAGTCTACAGGGTTTAGGCTACAATGAGCAGTTCTTC
TRBJ1-5 TRBV6-5 . . CASSRAPTVSQPQHF TGTGCCAGCAGTCGAGCGCCCACGGTTAGTCAGCCCCAGCATTTT
TRBJ2-2 TRBV7-6 TRBD2 once CASSLDAGAGTGELFF TGTGCCAGCAGCTTAGATGCGGGAGCGGGCACCGGGGAGCTGTTTTTT
TRBJ2-3 TRBV28 TRBD2 . CASSLVAGVTDTQYF TGTGCCAGCAGTTTGGTAGCGGGTGTCACAGATACGCAGTATTTT
TRBJ1-1 TRBV7-2 . . CASSFSRGNTEAFF TGTGCCAGCAGCTTTTCCAGGGGGAACACTGAAGCTTTCTTT
TRBJ2-7 TRBV7-9 . . CASSLVAEQYF TGTGCCAGCAGCTTAGTGGCCGAGCAGTACTTC
TRBJ2-1 TRBV2 . . CASSVYNEQFF TGTGCCAGCAGTGTCTACAATGAGCAGTTCTTC
TRBJ2-7 TRBV21-1 . . CASSKVEGTGNYEQYF TGTGCCAGCAGCAAAGTGGAGGGGACAGGGAATTACGAGCAGTACTTC
TRBJ2-7 TRBV18 TRBD2 . CASSPRTSGSTFAYEQYF TGTGCCAGCTCACCACGGACTAGCGGGAGTACCTTTGCCTACGAGCAGTACTTC
TRBJ2-5 TRBV13 . . CASSPTPARETQYF TGTGCCAGCAGCCCTACCCCTGCTAGGGAGACCCAGTACTTC
TRBJ2-7 TRBV7-9 . . CASSYARDLAYEQYF TGTGCCAGCAGCTACGCCCGGGACCTAGCCTACGAGCAGTACTTC
TRBJ2-7 TRBV5-6 TRBD1 . CASSLLGTGPRAFEQYF TGTGCCAGCAGCCTCCTAGGGACAGGACCTCGGGCGTTCGAGCAGTACTTC
TRBJ2-2 TRBV28 . . CASSLWLKGGPGELFF TGTGCCAGCAGTTTATGGCTGAAAGGGGGGCCCGGGGAGCTGTTTTTT
TRBJ2-6 TRBV27 . . CASSKTEGANVLTF TGTGCCAGCAGCAAGACGGAAGGGGCCAACGTCCTGACTTTC
TRBJ2-2 TRBV28 . . CASSLGLPGELFF TGTGCCAGCAGTTTGGGCCTCCCCGGGGAGCTGTTTTTT
TRBJ2-7 TRBV28 . . CASSSVRPSTREQYF TGTGCCAGCAGTTCGGTCCGCCCTAGTACTAGGGAGCAGTACTTC
TRBJ2-7 TRBV7-8 . . CASSLSSEQYF TGTGCCAGCAGCTTAAGTTCCGAGCAGTACTTC
TRBJ1-2 TRBV11-3 . . CASSYAGAQRDGYTF TGTGCCAGCAGCTATGCGGGGGCTCAACGGGATGGCTACACCTTC
TRBJ2-2 TRBV28 . . CASSRIISITGELFF TGTGCCAGCAGTCGTATCATCTCCATCACCGGGGAGCTGTTTTTT
TRBJ1-4 TRBV5-1 . . CASARADATNEKLFF TGCGCCAGCGCGAGGGCGGACGCAACTAATGAAAAACTGTTTTTT
TRBJ2-2 TRBV6-6 . . CASGGPGELFF TGTGCCAGCGGGGGTCCCGGGGAGCTGTTTTTT
TRBJ2-1 TRBV29-1 TRBD1 . CSVGTGENEQFF TGCAGCGTCGGGACAGGGGAAAATGAGCAGTTCTTC
TRBJ1-2 TRBV5-1 TRBD1 . CASSWTGDSYGYTF TGCGCCAGCAGCTGGACAGGGGACAGCTATGGCTACACCTTC
TRBJ2-2 TRBV11-2 . . CASSLAGGRNTGELFF TGTGCCAGCAGCTTAGCCGGGGGGCGAAACACCGGGGAGCTGTTTTTT
TRBJ1-4 TRBV7-9 . . CASSLDLEEKLFF TGTGCCAGCAGCTTAGACTTGGAAGAAAAACTGTTTTTT
TRBJ2-1 TRBV19 TRBD2 . CASSIPLAGGNEQFF TGTGCCAGTAGTATTCCCCTAGCGGGAGGGAATGAGCAGTTCTTC
TRBJ2-3 TRBV25-1 . . CASSEFSSESTDTQYF TGTGCCAGCAGTGAATTCTCTAGCGAGAGCACAGATACGCAGTATTTT
TRBJ2-7 TRBV28 . . CASSPSPPGKGYEQYF TGTGCCAGCAGCCCAAGCCCCCCGGGGAAGGGGTACGAGCAGTACTTC
TRBJ2-1 TRBV7-9 TRBD2 . CASSLGLAGREQFF TGTGCCAGCAGCTTAGGTCTAGCGGGAAGGGAGCAGTTCTTC
TRBJ1-2 TRBV6-1 TRBD1 . CASSEFVRGTSYGYTF TGTGCCAGCAGTGAATTTGTCAGGGGGACTTCCTATGGCTACACCTTC
TRBJ1-1 TRBV27 . . CASSLSPFRVTEAFF TGTGCCAGCAGTTTATCCCCCTTTAGGGTCACTGAAGCTTTCTTT
TRBJ2-5 TRBV28 TRBD1 . CASSFFGTGQETQYF TGTGCCAGCAGTTTTTTTGGGACAGGGCAAGAGACCCAGTACTTC
TRBJ2-7 TRBV19 . . CASSIGSPLTVEQYF TGTGCCAGTAGTATAGGAAGTCCCCTTACGGTCGAGCAGTACTTC
TRBJ2-2 TRBV6-1 TRBD2 . CASSVYLTSGRVTGELFF TGTGCCAGCAGTGTTTATCTTACTAGCGGGAGGGTGACCGGGGAGCTGTTTTTT
TRBJ1-1 TRBV15 . . CATSPDRGVDTEAFF TGTGCCACCAGCCCCGATAGGGGGGTGGACACTGAAGCTTTCTTT